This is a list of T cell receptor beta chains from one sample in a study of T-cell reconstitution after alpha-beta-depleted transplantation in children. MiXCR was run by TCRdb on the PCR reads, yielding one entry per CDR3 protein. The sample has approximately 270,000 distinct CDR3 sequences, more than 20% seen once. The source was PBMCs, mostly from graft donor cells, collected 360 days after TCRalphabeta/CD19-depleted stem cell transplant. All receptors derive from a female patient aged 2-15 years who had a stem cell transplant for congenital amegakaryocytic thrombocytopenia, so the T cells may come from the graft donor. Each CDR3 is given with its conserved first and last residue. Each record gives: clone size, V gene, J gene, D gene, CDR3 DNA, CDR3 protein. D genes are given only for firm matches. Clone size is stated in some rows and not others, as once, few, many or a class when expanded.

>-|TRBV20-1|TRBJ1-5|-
TGCAGTGCTAGAGGTCGGGTGGCCTTCAGTCAGCCCCAGCATTTT
CSARGRVAFSQPQHF
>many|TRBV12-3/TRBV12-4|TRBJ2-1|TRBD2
TGTGCCAGCAGTCGAGGACTAGCGCCCGCCTACAATGAGCAGTTCTTC
CASSRGLAPAYNEQFF
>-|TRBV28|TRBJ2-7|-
TGTGCCAGCACGGGCAGGGTCAACGAGCAGTACTTC
CASTGRVNEQYF
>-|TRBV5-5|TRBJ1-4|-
TGTGCCAGCAGCTCGTCGGGGCCGCTTCGTGCAACTAATGAAAAACTGTTTTTT
CASSSSGPLRATNEKLFF
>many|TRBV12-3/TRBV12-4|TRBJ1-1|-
TGTGCCAGCAGTTTAGCGCGCGGGAAGGCTTTCTTT
CASSLARGKAFF
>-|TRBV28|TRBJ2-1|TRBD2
TGTGCCAGCAGCCAGAACGCGGGGGTCTCCTACAATGAGCAGTTCTTC
CASSQNAGVSYNEQFF
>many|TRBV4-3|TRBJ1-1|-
TGCGCCAGCAGCCAAGATCGGCGGGGAGTGAACACTGAAGCTTTCTTT
CASSQDRRGVNTEAFF
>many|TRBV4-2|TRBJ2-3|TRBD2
TGTGCCAGCAGCAAAAGAGGGGCTAGCGGGGGTTTTAGCGCAGATACGCAGTATTTT
CASSKRGASGGFSADTQYF
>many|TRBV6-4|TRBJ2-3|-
TGTGCCAGCAGTGATCCCCCCGAGGCAGATACGCAGTATTTT
CASSDPPEADTQYF
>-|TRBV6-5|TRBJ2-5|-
TGTGCCAGCAAAGGGTCGGCGAAAGAGACCCAGTACTTC
CASKGSAKETQYF
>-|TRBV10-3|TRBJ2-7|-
TGTGCCATCAGTGACTTAGGACTCAGTCCCGAGCAGTACTTC
CAISDLGLSPEQYF
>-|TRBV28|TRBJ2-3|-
TGTGCCAGCAGTGCCCAGGGGTATTCCACAGATACGCAGTATTTT
CASSAQGYSTDTQYF
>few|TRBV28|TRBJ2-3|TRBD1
TGTGCCAGCAGGCCAGGGGGTAATACGCAGTATTTT
CASRPGGNTQYF
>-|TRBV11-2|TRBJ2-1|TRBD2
TGTGCCAGCAGCTTAGTCTCATGGACTAGCGCCAATGAGCAGTTCTTC
CASSLVSWTSANEQFF
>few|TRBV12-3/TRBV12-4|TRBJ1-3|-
TGTGCCAGCAGTCGCGTCCGCTCTGGAAACACCATATATTTT
CASSRVRSGNTIYF
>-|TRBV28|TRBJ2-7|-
TGTGCCAGCAGCTCCGGGTGGGACGAGCAGTACTTC
CASSSGWDEQYF
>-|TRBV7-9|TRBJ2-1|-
TGTGCCAGCAGCTTCGACCTCCTAGAGCAGTTCTTC
CASSFDLLEQFF
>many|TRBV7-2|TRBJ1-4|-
TGTGCCAGCAGCTTACCGCCGAATGAAAAACTGTTTTTT
CASSLPPNEKLFF
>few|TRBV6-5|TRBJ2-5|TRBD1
TGTGCCAGCAGTTTAAGGGGGCCCCAAGAGACCCAGTACTTC
CASSLRGPQETQYF
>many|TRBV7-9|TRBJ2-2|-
TGTGCCAGCAGTCCGATCACCGGGGAGCTGTTTTTT
CASSPITGELFF
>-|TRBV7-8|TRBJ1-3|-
TGTGCCAGCAGCATCCTGGGGGGCGGCCACTCTGGAAACACCATATATTTT
CASSILGGGHSGNTIYF
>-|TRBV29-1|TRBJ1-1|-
TGCAGCGTTGTTCGCAGCACTGAAGCTTTCTTT
CSVVRSTEAFF
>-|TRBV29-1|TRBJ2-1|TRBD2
TGCAGCGTTCCCGGACTAGTCTCCTACAATGAGCAGTTCTTC
CSVPGLVSYNEQFF
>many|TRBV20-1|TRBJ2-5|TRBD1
TGCAGTGCTAGAAGTCAGGGGGTAGAGACCCAGTACTTC
CSARSQGVETQYF
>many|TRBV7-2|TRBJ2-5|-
TGTGCCAGCAGCTTAATAGCGGAGACCCAGTACTTC
CASSLIAETQYF
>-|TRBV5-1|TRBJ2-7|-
TGCGCCAGCAGCTTGAATGTCTACGAGCAGTACTTC
CASSLNVYEQYF
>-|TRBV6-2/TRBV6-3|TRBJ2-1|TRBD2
TGTGCCAGCAGTTTCGACTGGGGGGGTGAGCAGTTCTTC
CASSFDWGGEQFF
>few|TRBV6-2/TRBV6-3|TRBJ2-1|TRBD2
TGTGCCAGCCGGACTCGGACTAGCGGGAGTTATGAGCAGTTCTTC
CASRTRTSGSYEQFF
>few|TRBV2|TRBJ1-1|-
TGTGCCAGCAGGGCTACGTGGGGGAACACTGAAGCTTTCTTT
CASRATWGNTEAFF
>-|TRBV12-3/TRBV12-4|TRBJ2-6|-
TGTTCCAGCAGTTTAGCTCCCCCAGGGGCCAACGTCCTGACTTTC
CSSSLAPPGANVLTF
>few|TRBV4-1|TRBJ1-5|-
TGCGCCAGCAGCCAAGATCAGGGAGTAATTAGTCAGCCCCAGCATTTT
CASSQDQGVISQPQHF
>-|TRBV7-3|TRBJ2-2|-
TGTGCCAGCAGCCCCCACCCTTTGCCCCGCACCGGGGAGCTGTTTTTT
CASSPHPLPRTGELFF
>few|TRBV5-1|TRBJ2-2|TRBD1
TGCGCCAGCAGCTCGGGACAGGTCCACACCGGGGAGCTGTTTTTT
CASSSGQVHTGELFF
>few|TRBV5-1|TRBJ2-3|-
TGCGCCAGCAGCCCGGGGGTACAGGGGACAGATACGCAGTATTTT
CASSPGVQGTDTQYF
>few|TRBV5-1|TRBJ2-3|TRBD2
TGCGCCAGCAGCCTTAGCGGGAGGGGAGATACGCAGTATTTT
CASSLSGRGDTQYF
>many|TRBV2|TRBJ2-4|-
TGTGCCAGCAGTGACCAGGGGAGCAACATTCAGTACTTC
CASSDQGSNIQYF
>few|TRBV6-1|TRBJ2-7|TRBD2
TGTGCCAGCAGTGATATAAACGGACTAGCGGGTTATTTCGGTTACGAGCAGTACTTC
CASSDINGLAGYFGYEQYF
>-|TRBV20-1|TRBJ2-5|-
TGCAGTGCTAGGGTGGGGGCCGACAGGGAGACCCAGTACTTC
CSARVGADRETQYF
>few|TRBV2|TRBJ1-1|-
TGTGCCAGCAGTGTAATGAACACTGAAGTTTTCTTT
CASSVMNTEVFF
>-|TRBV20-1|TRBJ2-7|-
TGCAGTGCTAGCGGTCCGTCCCACCACGAGCAGTACTTC
CSASGPSHHEQYF
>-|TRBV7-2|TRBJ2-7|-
TGTGCCACTGCGCGAGGGGGGTCCTCCTACGAGCAGTACTTC
CATARGGSSYEQYF
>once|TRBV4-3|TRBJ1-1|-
TGCGCCAGCAGCCTTGAAGGACAGCCCAACACTGAAGCTTTCTTT
CASSLEGQPNTEAFF